Each of the 27 T cell receptor beta chains below was sequenced from the same sample in a study of blood T cell repertoires in COVID-19. Libraries were prepared by immunoSEQ multiplex PCR; TCRdb keeps only in-frame clonotypes and omits some of them. This table has hundreds of thousands of clones, about 85% appearing once. Specimen: PBMCs or T cells enriched from blood (not recorded which). All receptors derive from a woman in her thirties with acute COVID-19.

The CDR3 coding sequence is TGTGCCAGCAGCCCCGGGGCAGGGGTGACCCAGTACTTC. This gives the protein CASSPGAGVTQYF. This chain links TRBV9 with TRBJ2-5, with a possible D match to TRBD1 (6 bases). The CDR3 sequence is 13 residues long. Trimming shortened V by 4 bases and J by 7 bases, and 14 bases separated the two germline ends. Germline assignment: CDR1 SGDLS and CDR2 YYNGEE.

V and J are TRBV4-3 and TRBJ1-1, with TRBD1 matching over 8 bases. The CDR3 covers 15 residues. The germline V gene encodes CDR1 LGHNA and CDR2 YSLEER. The trim removed 1 base at V and 5 bases at J, leaving 6 bases unmatched. CDR3 nucleotides: TGCGCCAGCAGCCAAGGAAACAGGGGGATGACTGAAGCTTTCTTT. The encoded protein is CASSQGNRGMTEAFF.

The gene calls are TRBV28 and TRBJ1-2; 12 bases fit TRBD1. The germline V gene encodes CDR1 MDHEN and CDR2 SYDVKM. V shed 7 bases and J 8 bases; nucleotides not matched to a gene: 14. The CDR3 is made up of 16 amino acids. CDR3 sequence: CASNTHPGQGAGGYTF. The CDR3 bases are TGTGCCAGCAACACCCATCCGGGACAGGGGGCGGGCGGCTACACCTTC.

This clone was counted a few times. The chain combines TRBV30 with TRBJ1-6, with D maybe TRBD1 (6 bases). Germline values: CDR1 GTSNPN, CDR2 SVGIG (reference sequence). The CDR3 loop spans 16 amino acids. Trimming left V 5 bases short and J 3 bases short, with 17 bases between. The CDR3 spells CAWAAGGANYNSPLHF. CDR3 bases: TGTGCCTGGGCCGCCGGGGGGGCTAACTATAATTCACCCCTCCACTTT.

This rearrangement joins TRBV4-3 to TRBJ2-7; 8 bases match TRBD1. This CDR3 spans 15 amino acids. The J segment lost 3 bases and the V segment lost 1 base, leaving 5 bases of the junction unmatched. The germline V gene encodes CDR1 LGHNA and CDR2 YSLEER. The CDR3 region has the DNA TGCGCCAGCAGCCAAGGGCCCGGACAGGGCTACGAGCAGTACTTC. Residues: CASSQGPGQGYEQYF.

The sample holds one count of this clone. The chain combines TRBV7-2 with TRBJ2-7; TRBD2 is a possible D gene (6 bases). Germline CDR1 reads SGHTA; CDR2 reads FQGNSA. Trimming left V 5 bases short and J 0 bases short, with 8 bases between. The CDR3 consists of 13 residues. CDR3 residues: CASSPTSSYEQYF. DNA of the CDR3: TGTGCCAGCAGCCCGACTAGCTCCTACGAGCAGTACTTC.

CDR3 loop: CASSLGLAKDTQYF. The CDR3 region has the DNA TGCGCCAGCAGCTTGGGACTAGCGAAAGATACGCAGTATTTT. This rearrangement joins TRBV5-1 to TRBJ2-3; 8 nucleotides match TRBD2. CDR1 is SGHRS, CDR2 YFSETQ, per germline. The CDR3 length is 14 residues. The V segment lost 0 bases and the J segment 5 bases; nucleotides outside the gene matches: 2.

The rearrangement joins TRBV29-1 to TRBJ2-6, with 11 positions matching TRBD1. V trimming: 7 bases; J trimming: 1 base; junction bases outside the gene matches: 9. Germline assignment: CDR1 SQVTM and CDR2 ANQGSEA. The CDR3 extends over 17 amino acids. The CDR3 is CSAPTGTGGSGANVLTF. The CDR3 bases are TGCAGCGCTCCGACCGGGACAGGGGGTTCTGGGGCCAACGTCCTGACTTTC.

The V and J genes are TRBV11-2 and TRBJ2-1; D possibly corresponds to TRBD1 (8 bases). Germline assignment: CDR1 SGHAT and CDR2 FQNNGV. V gave up 5 bases and J gave up 7 bases, with 21 bases separating them. This CDR3 region has 16 residues. CDR3 nucleotides: TGTGCCAGCAGCCATCACAGGGGGAGGGGGCAAAATGAGCAGTTCTTC. It specifies CASSHHRGRGQNEQFF.

The gene calls are TRBV4-3 and TRBJ1-2; no clear D gene. The germline V and J ends were trimmed by 0 bases and 6 bases, with 8 bases remaining between them. Germline assignment: CDR1 LGHNA and CDR2 YSLEER. This CDR3 region has 13 residues. Here the CDR3 DNA reads TGCGCCAGCAGCCAAGATCGGGGAGATGGCTACACCTTC. This gives the protein CASSQDRGDGYTF.

V is TRBV7-2 and J is TRBJ2-1; no clear D. From germline, CDR1 is SGHTA and CDR2 FQGNSA. V gave up 3 bases and J gave up 0 bases, with 9 bases separating them. The CDR3 sequence is 15 residues long. CDR3: CASSFLGGSYNEQFF. CDR3 DNA: TGTGCCAGCAGCTTCCTCGGCGGCTCCTACAATGAGCAGTTCTTC.

The chain has TRBV7-3 and TRBJ2-3; perhaps TRBD2 as D (5 bases). From germline, CDR1 is SGHTA and CDR2 FQGTGA. The CDR3 covers 18 residues. The V end was cut by 0 bases, the J end by 0 bases, with 16 bases between. CDR3 in amino acids: CASSLTSHIASSTDTQYF. CDR3 DNA: TGTGCCAGCAGCTTAACATCCCACATAGCGAGTAGCACAGATACGCAGTATTTT.

The chain has TRBV2 and TRBJ1-1, with no clear D. This CDR3 has 16 amino acids. Germline lookup yields CDR1 SNHLY and CDR2 FYNNEI. Trimming pared 8 bases from V and 1 base from J, leaving 20 bases between. The CDR3 region has the DNA TGTGCCAGCCTGTCATTGAGCAACCTGAGGAACACTGAAGCTTTCTTT. It specifies CASLSLSNLRNTEAFF. Full variable domain (missing parts from reference TRBV2 and TRBJ1-1): EPEVTQTPSHQVTQMGQEVILRCVPISNHLYFYWYRQILGQKVEFLVSFYNNEISEKSEIFDDQFSVERPDGSNFTLKIRSTKLEDSAMYFCASLSLSNLRNTEAFFGQGTRLTVV.

This rearrangement joins TRBV7-3 to TRBJ2-1; TRBD2 matches 7 bases. Germline CDR1 is SGHTA and CDR2 is FQGTGA. The V gene end was trimmed by 0 bases and the J gene end by 8 bases; junction bases not matched to a gene: 7. The CDR3 has 15 amino acids. The CDR3 loop reads CASSLTAGKGDEQFF. Written as DNA, the CDR3 is TGTGCCAGCAGCTTAACAGCGGGAAAGGGCGATGAGCAGTTCTTC.

J is TRBJ2-1 and V is TRBV27; TRBD2 agrees at 11 bases. Trimming took 0 bases from V and 7 from J; bases not matched to a gene: 8. Germline V gene sequence: CDR1 MNHEY, CDR2 SMNVEV (reference sequence). The CDR3 contains 17 residues. The CDR3 is CASSLSVTSGNGNEQFF. CDR3 DNA sequence: TGTGCCAGCAGTTTATCAGTGACTAGCGGGAATGGGAATGAGCAGTTCTTC.

The chain couples TRBV4-3 to TRBJ2-3; TRBD2 is a possible D gene (5 bases). The germline V gene has CDR1 LGHNA and CDR2 YSLEER. The CDR3 sequence is 17 residues long. V was clipped by 0 bases and J by 0 bases, with 13 bases between them. The CDR3 nucleotides are TGCGCCAGCAGCCAAGATTGGTCTAGCCATAGCACAGATACGCAGTATTTT. Protein sequence: CASSQDWSSHSTDTQYF.

This clone has just one count. The chain employs TRBV15 and TRBJ1-1, with 12 bases matching TRBD1. From germline, CDR1 is LNHNV and CDR2 YYDKDF (reference sequence). The CDR3 consists of 14 residues. Germline trimming cut 3 bases from V and 6 bases from J; bases unmatched to any gene: 2. In nucleotides, the CDR3 is TGTGCCACCAGCAGGGGGGACAGGGGGCCTGAAGCTTTCTTT. Protein: CATSRGDRGPEAFF.

The V and J genes are TRBV29-1 and TRBJ1-1; possibly TRBD1 for D (5 bases). The CDR3 length is 11 residues. CDR1 and CDR2 from the germline V gene are SQVTM and ANQGSEA. The CDR3 region has the DNA TGCAGAGTCGATGGGGCGGCTGAAGCTTTCTTT. It codes for CRVDGAAEAFF.

The rearrangement uses TRBV2 and TRBJ2-2; TRBD1 matches at 9 bases. V shed 6 bases, J shed 5 bases, and the junction held 10 bases outside the gene matches. From germline, CDR1 is SNHLY and CDR2 FYNNEI. The CDR3 covers 16 residues. Here the CDR3 reads CASSATGTGYTGELFF. In DNA, the CDR3 is TGTGCCAGCAGCGCGACCGGGACAGGGTATACCGGGGAGCTGTTTTTT. The entire variable domain, with the rest obtained from reference TRBV2 and TRBJ2-2, is as follows: EPEVTQTPSHQVTQMGQEVILRCVPISNHLYFYWYRQILGQKVEFLVSFYNNEISEKSEIFDDQFSVERPDGSNFTLKIRSTKLEDSAMYFCASSATGTGYTGELFFGEGSRLTVL.

The CDR3 region is CASSGDSLPYEQYF. CDR3 nucleotides: TGTGCCAGTAGCGGGGACTCTCTACCCTACGAGCAGTACTTC. The chain employs TRBV19 and TRBJ2-7; D possibly corresponds to TRBD2 (6 bases). Germline CDR1 reads LNHDA; CDR2 reads SQIVND (reference sequence). V lost 6 bases and J 2 bases, leaving 14 bases between the germline ends. CDR3 size: 14 residues.

J is TRBJ1-1 and V is TRBV10-3; D not certain. Germline values: CDR1 ENHRY, CDR2 SYGVKD. The CDR3 runs 13 residues. The ends were cut back, 6 bases at V and 8 bases at J, with 16 bases in the middle. The CDR3 sequence is CAISPFTSGEAFF. CDR3 coding DNA: TGTGCCATCAGCCCCTTTACTTCGGGGGAAGCTTTCTTT.

The rearrangement uses TRBV28 and TRBJ2-5; perhaps TRBD1 as D (5 bases). Germline V CDR1 and CDR2: MDHEN, SYDVKM. The V and J ends lost 6 bases and 5 bases respectively, with 10 bases between them. The CDR3 is 12 amino acids. CDR3 sequence (DNA): TGTGCCAGCAGGGCTTCAGGGGAGACCCAGTACTTC. It codes for CASRASGETQYF.

In nucleotides, the CDR3 is TGTGCCAGCAGCTTAGAAGGGGTGGGGCAGCCCCAGCATTTT. Translation: CASSLEGVGQPQHF. V usage is TRBV7-9 and J usage is TRBJ1-5, with TRBD1 as a possible D gene (5 bases). The ends were cut back, 1 base at V and 7 bases at J, with 11 bases in the middle. The germline V gene has CDR1 SEHNR and CDR2 FQNEAQ (reference sequence). This CDR3 contains 14 residues.

This clone was seen more than once but under ten times. The gene calls are TRBV12-3 or TRBV12-4 and TRBJ1-5; TRBD1 is a possible D gene (5 bases). The ends were cut back, 7 bases at V and 4 bases at J, with 11 bases in the middle. This CDR3 comprises 13 residues. The CDR3 coding sequence is TGTGCCAGCAAGACTGGGACTAATCAGCCCCAGCATTTT. Its translation: CASKTGTNQPQHF.

The chain combines TRBV21-1 with TRBJ2-7; the table gives TRBD1 as D, unverified against the DNA. TRBV21-1 has pseudogene status. The CDR3 has 14 residues. Here the CDR3 reads CASSAQGISYEQYF. CDR3 coding DNA: TGTGCCAGCAGCGCACAGGGGATATCCTACGAGCAGTACTTC.

This chain links TRBV2 with TRBJ1-5; TRBD1 agrees at 10 bases. V shed 6 bases, J shed 7 bases, and the junction held 6 bases outside the gene matches. Germline loops: CDR1 SNHLY, CDR2 FYNNEI. The CDR3 spans 14 residues. For the CDR3, the DNA is TGTGCCAGCAGGAAGGACAGGGGGAACCAGCCCCAGCATTTT. Protein sequence: CASRKDRGNQPQHF.

V usage is TRBV7-2 and J usage is TRBJ2-7; 10 positions agree with TRBD2. The CDR3 runs to 18 residues. CDR1 SGHTA and CDR2 FQGNSA come from the germline V gene. Unmatched junction bases numbered 8, after V lost 0 bases and J lost 0 bases. The CDR3 protein is CASSLAASGSAFSYEQYF. The CDR3 coding sequence is TGTGCCAGCAGCTTAGCGGCTAGCGGGAGTGCCTTCTCCTACGAGCAGTACTTC.